The next 9 T cell receptor beta chains were all read from a single sample in a study of blood T cell repertoires in COVID-19. Generated by immunoSEQ multiplex PCR, the TCRdb table keeps only in-frame clones and is missing some. The sample carries approximately 150,000 clones, around three quarters recorded once. The material sequenced was peripheral blood. These receptors all stem from a man aged 45-65 years with active or convalescent COVID-19.

This clone was seen only once. This chain links TRBV5-1 with TRBJ2-3, with 8 bases identical to TRBD2. The CDR3 covers 16 residues. The germline V gene has CDR1 SGHRS and CDR2 YFSETQ. V gave up 2 bases and J gave up 0 bases; unmatched junction bases: 5. CDR3 residues: CASSFTSGTSTDTQYF. The CDR3 DNA is TGCGCCAGCAGCTTCACTAGCGGCACTAGCACAGATACGCAGTATTTT.

This clone was found once. This chain uses TRBV5-1 with TRBJ1-1; possibly TRBD1 for D (6 bases). CDR3 size: 13 residues. Trimming shortened V by 6 bases and J by 4 bases, and 13 bases separated the two germline ends. Germline CDR1 SGHRS, CDR2 YFSETQ. In nucleotides, the CDR3 is TGCGCCAGCAAAGGGGGAGGGCGCACTGAAGCTTTCTTT. Protein sequence: CASKGGGRTEAFF.

This chain uses TRBV6-2 or TRBV6-3 with TRBJ2-5, with a possible D match to TRBD1 (7 bases). V was pared by 5 bases and J by 4 bases, with 14 bases between. The CDR3 runs 14 residues. The V gene's germline CDR1 is MNHEY and CDR2 SVGEGT. The CDR3 DNA reads as TGTGCCAGCAGTCAGAGACAGGGAGGAGAGACCCAGTACTTC. As protein: CASSQRQGGETQYF.

DNA of the CDR3: TGCGCCAGCAGCCTGACTAGCGTGGCCTACAATGAGCAGTTCTTC. Translating gives CASSLTSVAYNEQFF. V and J are TRBV5-1 and TRBJ2-1; 8 bases agree with TRBD2. Germline lookup yields CDR1 SGHRS and CDR2 YFSETQ. The CDR3 has 15 amino acids. The ends lost 4 bases at V and 2 bases at J; junction bases unmatched: 5.

The chain links TRBV12-2 to TRBJ1-6; the table's D call TRBD1 went unverified against the DNA. TRBV12-2 has pseudogene status. The CDR3 length is 17 residues. The DNA for the CDR3 is TGTGCAAGTCGCTTAGCGGGACAGTGGGAGATTAATTCACCCCTCCACTTT. Translation gives CASRLAGQWEINSPLHF.

The genes are TRBV28 and TRBJ2-3; TRBD2 matches 7 bases. The V gene end was trimmed by 8 bases and the J gene end by 5 bases; junction bases not matched to a gene: 13. The CDR3 runs 15 residues. The germline V gene has CDR1 MDHEN and CDR2 SYDVKM. The CDR3 DNA reads as TGTGCCAGCGAGGAGACTGGCGGGAGTAGAGATACGCAGTATTTT. Protein sequence: CASEETGGSRDTQYF. Looking up the rest from reference TRBV28 and TRBJ2-3 gives the full variable domain: DVKVTQSSRYLVKRTGEKVFLECVQDMDHENMFWYRQDPGLGLRLIYFSYDVKMKEKGDIPEGYSVSREKKERFSLILESASTNQTSMYLCASEETGGSRDTQYFGPGTRLTVL.

The V and J genes are TRBV5-1 and TRBJ2-2; 10 bases fit TRBD1. Germline trimming cut 4 bases from V and 5 bases from J; bases unmatched to any gene: 8. The CDR3 length is 16 residues. Germline assignment: CDR1 SGHRS and CDR2 YFSETQ. The CDR3 protein is CASSPPGQGGTGELFF. CDR3 nucleotide sequence: TGCGCCAGCAGCCCCCCCGGACAGGGGGGGACCGGGGAGCTGTTTTTT.

Only a few counts were recorded for this clone. This sequence joins TRBV10-1 and TRBJ1-4; unclear D gene. The length of the CDR3 is 13 residues. V lost 3 bases and J 10 bases, leaving 12 bases between the germline ends. Germline CDR1 WNHNN, CDR2 SYGVQD (reference sequence). The CDR3 loop reads CASSEEDRGKLFF. Here the CDR3 DNA reads TGCGCCAGCAGTGAAGAGGACCGGGGAAAACTGTTTTTT.

V usage is TRBV15 and J usage is TRBJ2-7; D may be TRBD2 (6 bases). Trimming left V 1 base short and J 6 bases short, with 16 bases between. In germline, CDR1 is LNHNV, CDR2 YYDKDF (reference sequence). The CDR3 has 15 amino acids. The CDR3 nucleotides are TGTGCCACCAGCAGAGGGGGGGAAGCGTCTGGCGAGCAGTACTTC. Its translation is CATSRGGEASGEQYF. Combining the CDR3 with reference TRBV15 and TRBJ2-7 gives the whole variable domain DAMVIQNPRYQVTQFGKPVTLSCSQTLNHNVMYWYQQKSSQAPKLLFHYYDKDFNNEADTPDNFQSRRPNTSFCFLDIRSPGLGDTAMYLCATSRGGEASGEQYFGPGTRLTVT.